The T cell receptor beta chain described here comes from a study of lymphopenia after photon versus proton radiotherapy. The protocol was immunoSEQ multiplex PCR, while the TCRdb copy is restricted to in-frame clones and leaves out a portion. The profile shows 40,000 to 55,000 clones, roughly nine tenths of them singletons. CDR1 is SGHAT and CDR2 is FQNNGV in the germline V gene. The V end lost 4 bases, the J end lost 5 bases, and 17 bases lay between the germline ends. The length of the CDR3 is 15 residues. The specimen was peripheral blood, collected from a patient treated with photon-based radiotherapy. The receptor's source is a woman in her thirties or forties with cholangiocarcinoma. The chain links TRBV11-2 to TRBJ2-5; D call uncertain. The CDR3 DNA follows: TGTGCCAGCAGCTCCTCCGAGACTCCCCGTGAGACCCAGTACTTC. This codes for CASSSSETPRETQYF.